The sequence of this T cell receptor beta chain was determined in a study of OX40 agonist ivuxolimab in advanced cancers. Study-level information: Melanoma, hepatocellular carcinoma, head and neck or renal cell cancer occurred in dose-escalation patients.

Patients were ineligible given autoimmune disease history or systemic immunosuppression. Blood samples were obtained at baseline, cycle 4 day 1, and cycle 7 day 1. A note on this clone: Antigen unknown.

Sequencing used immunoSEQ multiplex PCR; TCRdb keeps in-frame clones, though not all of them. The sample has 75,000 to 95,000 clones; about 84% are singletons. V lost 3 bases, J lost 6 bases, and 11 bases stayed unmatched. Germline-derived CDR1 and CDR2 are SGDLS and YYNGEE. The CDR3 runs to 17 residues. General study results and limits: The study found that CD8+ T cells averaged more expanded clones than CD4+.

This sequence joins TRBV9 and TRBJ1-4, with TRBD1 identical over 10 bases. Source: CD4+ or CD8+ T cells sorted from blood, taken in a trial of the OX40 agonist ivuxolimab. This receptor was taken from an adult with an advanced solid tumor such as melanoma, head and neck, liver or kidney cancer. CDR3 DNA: TGTGCCAGCAGCGGAGGGACAGGGGTTTGGGGGGATGAAAAACTGTTTTTT. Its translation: CASSGGTGVWGDEKLFF.